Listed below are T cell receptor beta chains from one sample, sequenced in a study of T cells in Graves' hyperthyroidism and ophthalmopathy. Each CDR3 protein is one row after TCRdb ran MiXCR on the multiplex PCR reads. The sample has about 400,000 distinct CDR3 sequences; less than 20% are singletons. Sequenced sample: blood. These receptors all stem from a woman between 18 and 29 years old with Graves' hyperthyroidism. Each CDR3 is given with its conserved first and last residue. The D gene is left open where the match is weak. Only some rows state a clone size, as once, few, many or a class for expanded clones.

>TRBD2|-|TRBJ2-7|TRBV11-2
TGTGCCAGCAGCTTTAGTTGGGACTACTCCTACGAGCAGTACTTC
CASSFSWDYSYEQYF
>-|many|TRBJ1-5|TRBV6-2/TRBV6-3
TGTGCCAGCAGTTACGGTTCATGGGTGTACGATAGCAATCAGCCCCAGCATTTT
CASSYGSWVYDSNQPQHF
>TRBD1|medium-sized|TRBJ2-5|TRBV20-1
TGCAGTGCTAGAGATCTAAGGACAGGGGACCAAGAGACCCAGTACTTC
CSARDLRTGDQETQYF
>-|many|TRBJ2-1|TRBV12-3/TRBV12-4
TGTGCCAGCGGCCCAAGTGAGGGATATTACAATGAGCAGTTCTTC
CASGPSEGYYNEQFF
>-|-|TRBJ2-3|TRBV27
TGTGCCAGCAGTTTAGCCAGCGGCGCAGATACGCAGTATTTT
CASSLASGADTQYF
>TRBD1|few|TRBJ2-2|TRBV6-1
TGTGCCAGCAGCGGGACCCTAGGGGGCATAGGCGGGGAGCTGTTTTTT
CASSGTLGGIGGELFF
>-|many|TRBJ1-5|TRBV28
TGTGCCAGCAGGAGGGGCTTGGGATATAGCAATCAGCCCCAGCATTTT
CASRRGLGYSNQPQHF
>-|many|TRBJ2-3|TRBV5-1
TGCGCCAGCAAGGGTGGCGGGAGCACAGATACGCAGTATTTT
CASKGGGSTDTQYF
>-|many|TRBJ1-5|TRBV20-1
TGCAGTGCGACCCCGAGGGGAGGGTTGTATCAGCCCCAGCATTTT
CSATPRGGLYQPQHF
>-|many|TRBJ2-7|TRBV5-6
TGTGCCAGCAGCTTTGACAGTACCCACGAGCAGTACTTC
CASSFDSTHEQYF
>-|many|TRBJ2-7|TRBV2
TGTGCCAGCAGTGCTAACAGGGTGACCTACGAGCAGTACTTC
CASSANRVTYEQYF
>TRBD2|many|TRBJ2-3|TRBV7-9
TGTGCCAGCAGCTTAGGCGTGGGAGGGTCAGATACGCAGTATTTT
CASSLGVGGSDTQYF
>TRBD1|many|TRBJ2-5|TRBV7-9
TGTGCCAGCAGCTTAGGATTACGGGACAGGGTCTCAGAGACCCAGTACTTC
CASSLGLRDRVSETQYF
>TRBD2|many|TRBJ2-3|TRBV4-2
TGTGCCAGCAGCCAAGAAGCCGGGGGGGCTACAGATACGCAGTATTTT
CASSQEAGGATDTQYF
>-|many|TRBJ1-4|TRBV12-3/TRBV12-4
TGTGCCAGCAGGCGGGACAACAGAAAACTGTTTTTT
CASRRDNRKLFF
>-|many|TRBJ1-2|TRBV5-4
TGTGCCAGCAGCTTGCAGGGGACGCTCGGCTATGGCTACACCTTC
CASSLQGTLGYGYTF
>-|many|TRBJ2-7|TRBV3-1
TGTGCCAGCAGTGATGGTAGGGACTCCTACGAGCAGTACTTC
CASSDGRDSYEQYF
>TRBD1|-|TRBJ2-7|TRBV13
TGTGCCAACAGTCATTCGACAGGGTGGGACGAGCAGTACTTC
CANSHSTGWDEQYF
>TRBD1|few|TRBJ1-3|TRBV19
TGTGCCACCGACAGGGCCTCTGGAAACACCATATATTTT
CATDRASGNTIYF
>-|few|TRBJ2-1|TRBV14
TGTGCCAGCAGCCAAGTGTGGACGCTTTCCTACAATGAGCAGTTCTTC
CASSQVWTLSYNEQFF
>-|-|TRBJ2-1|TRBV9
TGTGCCAGCAGCGTAGTGAGGGGCTACAATGAGCAGTTCTTC
CASSVVRGYNEQFF
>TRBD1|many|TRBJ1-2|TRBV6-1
TGTGCCAGCAGAAGCAGGGGGACCGGCTATGGCTACACCTTC
CASRSRGTGYGYTF
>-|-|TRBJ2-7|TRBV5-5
TGTGCCAGCACCGTGGGGCGGTCCTACGAGCAGTACTTC
CASTVGRSYEQYF
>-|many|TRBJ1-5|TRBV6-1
TGTGCCAGCCGACTGGTGGGTCAGCCCCAGCATTTT
CASRLVGQPQHF
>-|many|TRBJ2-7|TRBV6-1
TGTGCCAGCAGTCGTCACAGGGAGAGCTCCTACGAGCAGTACTTC
CASSRHRESSYEQYF